The present T cell receptor (beta chain) was sequenced within a study of cytomegalovirus exposure and HLA in healthy donors. Findings and caveats of the study: It was likely that a cluster of highly shared sequence variants was a sequencing artifact. The study reported that TCR beta sequences accurately predicted HLA-A and HLA-B alleles in most subjects. As a later analysis showed, a missense DCLRE1C variant was linked to trimming of TCR beta V- and J-genes.

As regards this clone: Its matching antigen is unknown.

Unrecorded immune exposure was likely among donors, who were nominally healthy when sampled. PCR employed 60 Vbeta and 13 Jbeta primers. The table came from immunoSEQ multiplex PCR; TCRdb's copy has only in-frame clones and leaves some out. The sample totals 200,000 or so clones; its top ten clones hold roughly 0.74%. This CDR3 is 15 amino acids long. The V gene's germline CDR1 is SEHNR and CDR2 FQNEAQ (reference sequence). V was trimmed by 4 bases and J by 2 bases, leaving 15 bases between them. The specimen sequenced was PBMCs. The V and J genes are TRBV7-9 and TRBJ2-7, with D possibly matching TRBD1 (6 bases). This clonotype originated in a boy younger than 18 in good health and CMV-seronegative. CDR3 region: CASSSETGQAYEQYF. For the CDR3, the DNA is TGTGCCAGCAGCTCCGAAACAGGGCAGGCCTACGAGCAGTACTTC. The full variable domain, its missing parts supplied by reference TRBV7-9 and TRBJ2-7, is DTGVSQNPRHKITKRGQNVTFRCDPISEHNRLYWYRQTLGQGPEFLTYFQNEAQLEKSRLLSDRFSAERPKGSFSTLEIQRTEQGDSAMYLCASSSETGQAYEQYFGPGTRLTVT.